Listed here are 10 T cell receptor beta chains from one sample, sequenced in a study of blood T cell repertoires in COVID-19. Data came from immunoSEQ multiplex PCR; TCRdb stores just in-frame clones and leaves some out. The data hold some 100,000 clones, with approximately 90% observed a single time. Sequencing input: peripheral blood. These receptors were obtained from a man aged 50 or older with active COVID-19.

V gene TRBV15 combines with J gene TRBJ1-2; no firm D call. V was pared by 0 bases and J by 0 bases, with 11 bases between. Germline V gene sequence: CDR1 LNHNV, CDR2 YYDKDF (reference sequence). This CDR3 has 16 amino acids. The CDR3, as DNA: TGTGCCACCAGCAGAGATTGGTCAGGCCCTAACTATGGCTACACCTTC. Its protein is CATSRDWSGPNYGYTF. The variable domain in full, with the rest retrieved from reference TRBV15 and TRBJ1-2, is DAMVIQNPRYQVTQFGKPVTLSCSQTLNHNVMYWYQQKSSQAPKLLFHYYDKDFNNEADTPDNFQSRRPNTSFCFLDIRSPGLGDTAMYLCATSRDWSGPNYGYTFGSGTRLTVV.

This chain joins TRBV5-6 and TRBJ2-6; TRBD2 agrees at 7 bases. Trimming took 5 bases from V and 2 from J; bases not matched to a gene: 7. Germline-derived CDR1 and CDR2 are SGHDT and YYEEEE. CDR3 length equals 16 residues. In nucleotides, the CDR3 is TGTGCCAGCAGGCGGACTAGTGCAGCTGGGGCCAACGTCCTGACTTTC. This encodes CASRRTSAAGANVLTF.

The chain combines TRBV2 with TRBJ1-3; unclear D gene. V was pared by 4 bases and J by 7 bases, with 11 bases between. Germline-derived CDR1 and CDR2 are SNHLY and FYNNEI. The CDR3 covers 13 residues. Here the CDR3 reads CASSVGLGNTIYF. The DNA for the CDR3 is TGTGCCAGCAGTGTTGGACTCGGCAACACCATATATTTT.

The chain has TRBV12-3 or TRBV12-4 and TRBJ1-1; D is possibly TRBD1 (5 bases). Trimming stripped 0 bases from V and 9 bases from J, with 8 bases between. The CDR3 totals 12 residues. CDR3 in DNA: TGTGCCAGCAGTTTAGCGGGGCAGAAAGCTTTCTTT. This encodes CASSLAGQKAFF.

V gene TRBV27 combines with J gene TRBJ2-3; 16 nucleotides agree with TRBD2. The CDR3 contains 19 residues. CDR1 and CDR2 (germline): MNHEY, SMNVEV (reference sequence). Trimming took 3 bases from V and 4 from J; bases not matched to a gene: 10. CDR3 loop: CASSFPGLAGGPNPDTQYF. Here the CDR3 DNA reads TGTGCCAGCAGTTTCCCGGGACTAGCGGGGGGGCCAAATCCAGATACGCAGTATTTT.

CDR3 nucleotide sequence: TGTGCCAGCAGCCCTCTAGCGGGAAGTAGCACAGATACGCAGTATTTT. Translation gives CASSPLAGSSTDTQYF. The V gene is TRBV9, the J gene TRBJ2-3, with TRBD2 matching over 9 bases. The ends lost 4 bases at V and 0 bases at J; junction bases unmatched: 6. The germline CDR1 and CDR2 sequences are SGDLS and YYNGEE. This CDR3 spans 16 amino acids.

This chain connects TRBV6-5 to TRBJ2-3; 7 nucleotides align to TRBD2. The CDR3 is 14 residues long. The J segment lost 6 bases and the V segment lost 8 bases, leaving 11 bases of the junction unmatched. Looked up from germline, CDR1 is MNHEY and CDR2 is SVGAGI. This chain's CDR3 is CASSPEAGRDTQYF. The CDR3 DNA reads TGTGCCAGCTCTCCTGAAGCGGGGCGCGATACGCAGTATTTT.

This clone was seen only once. The gene calls are TRBV9 and TRBJ2-5, with 10 bases identical to TRBD2. Unmatched junction bases numbered 7, after V lost 4 bases and J lost 4 bases. The CDR3 consists of 15 residues. Germline V gene sequence: CDR1 SGDLS, CDR2 YYNGEE. The CDR3 DNA sequence: TGTGCCAGCAGCACAAGCGGGAGGGCCACAGAGACCCAGTACTTC. Its translation: CASSTSGRATETQYF.

This chain joins TRBV6-6 and TRBJ2-7; 8 bases map to TRBD1. The ends lost 6 bases at V and 4 bases at J; junction bases unmatched: 11. CDR1 is MNHNY, CDR2 SVGAGI, per germline (reference sequence). This CDR3 spans 15 amino acids. As DNA, the CDR3 is TGTGCCAGCAGGGCCTCAGGGGGCTCTGAGTACGAGCAGTACGTC. Amino acids: CASRASGGSEYEQYV.

This clone was picked up one time. CDR3 DNA sequence: TGTGCCAGTAGCCAAAAGGGACAGGGGGTTTCTGGGGCCAACGTCCTGACTTTC. Amino acids: CASSQKGQGVSGANVLTF. The V call is TRBV19, the J call TRBJ2-6; 11 bases line up with TRBD1. V trimming: 6 bases; J trimming: 1 base; junction bases outside the gene matches: 8. Germline values: CDR1 LNHDA, CDR2 SQIVND (reference sequence). The CDR3 sequence is 18 residues long. The entire variable domain, with the rest obtained from reference TRBV19 and TRBJ2-6, is as follows: DGGITQSPKYLFRKEGQNVTLSCEQNLNHDAMYWYRQDPGQGLRLIYYSQIVNDFQKGDIAEGYSVSREKKESFPLTVTSAQKNPTAFYLCASSQKGQGVSGANVLTFGAGSRLTVL.